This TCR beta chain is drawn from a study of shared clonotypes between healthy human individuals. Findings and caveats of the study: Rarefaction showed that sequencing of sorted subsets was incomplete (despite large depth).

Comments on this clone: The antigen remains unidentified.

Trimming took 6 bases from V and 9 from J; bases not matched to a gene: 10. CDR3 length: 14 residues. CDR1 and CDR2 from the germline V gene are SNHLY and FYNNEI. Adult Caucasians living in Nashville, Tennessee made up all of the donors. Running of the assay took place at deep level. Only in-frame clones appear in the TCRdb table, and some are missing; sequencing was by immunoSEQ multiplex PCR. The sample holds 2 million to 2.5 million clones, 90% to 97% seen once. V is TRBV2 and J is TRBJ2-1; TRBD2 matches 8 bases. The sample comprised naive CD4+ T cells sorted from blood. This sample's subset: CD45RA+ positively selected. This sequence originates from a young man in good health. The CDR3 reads CASSQVGGLGEQFF. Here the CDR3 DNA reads TGTGCCAGCAGCCAGGTAGGGGGACTAGGTGAGCAGTTCTTC.